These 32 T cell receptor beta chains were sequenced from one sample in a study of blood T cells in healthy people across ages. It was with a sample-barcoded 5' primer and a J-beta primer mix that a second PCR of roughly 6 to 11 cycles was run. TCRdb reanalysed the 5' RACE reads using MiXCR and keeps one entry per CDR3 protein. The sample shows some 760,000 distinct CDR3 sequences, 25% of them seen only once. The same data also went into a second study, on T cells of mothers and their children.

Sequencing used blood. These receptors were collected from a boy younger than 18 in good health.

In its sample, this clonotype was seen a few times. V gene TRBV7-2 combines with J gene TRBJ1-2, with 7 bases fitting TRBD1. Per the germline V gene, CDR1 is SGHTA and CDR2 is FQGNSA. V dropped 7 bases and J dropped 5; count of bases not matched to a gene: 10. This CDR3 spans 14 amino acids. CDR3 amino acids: CASKIPGTEYGYTF. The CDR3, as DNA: TGTGCCAGCAAGATTCCCGGGACAGAGTATGGCTACACCTTC.

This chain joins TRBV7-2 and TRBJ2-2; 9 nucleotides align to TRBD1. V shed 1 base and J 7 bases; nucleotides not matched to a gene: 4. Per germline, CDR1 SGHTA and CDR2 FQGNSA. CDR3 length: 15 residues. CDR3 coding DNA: TGTGCCAGCAGCTTAGAAGGGGACAGGGTCGGGGAGCTGTTTTTT. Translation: CASSLEGDRVGELFF.

CDR3 sequence: CSAREGLLDYERYF. The DNA for the CDR3 is TGCAGTGCTAGGGAGGGACTTCTGGACTACGAGCGGTACTTC. The chain joins TRBV20-1 to TRBJ2-5; tentative D call: TRBD2 (6 bases). CDR1 is DFQATT, CDR2 SNEGSKA, per germline (reference sequence). The CDR3 sequence is 14 residues long. V dropped 3 bases and J dropped 13 bases, with 24 bases sitting between them.

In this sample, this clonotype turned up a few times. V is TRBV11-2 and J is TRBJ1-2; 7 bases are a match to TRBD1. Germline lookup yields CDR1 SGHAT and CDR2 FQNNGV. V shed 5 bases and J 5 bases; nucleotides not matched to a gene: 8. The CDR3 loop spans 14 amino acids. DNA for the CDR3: TGTGCCAGCAGCCCCGCAGGGGGTGGGTATGGCTACACCTTC. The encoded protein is CASSPAGGGYGYTF.

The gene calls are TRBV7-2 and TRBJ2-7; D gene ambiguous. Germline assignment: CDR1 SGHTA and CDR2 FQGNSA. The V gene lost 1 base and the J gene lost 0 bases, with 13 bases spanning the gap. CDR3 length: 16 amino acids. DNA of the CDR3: TGTGCCAGCAGCTTAGTGGGCTCCATGCCCTCCTACGAGCAGTACTTC. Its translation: CASSLVGSMPSYEQYF.

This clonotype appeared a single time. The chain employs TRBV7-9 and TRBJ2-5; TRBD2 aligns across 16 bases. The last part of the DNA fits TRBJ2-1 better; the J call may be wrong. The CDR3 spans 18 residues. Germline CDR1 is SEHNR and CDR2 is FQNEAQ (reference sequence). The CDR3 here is CASSYTSGTSGRANEQFF. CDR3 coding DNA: TGTGCCAGCAGCTACACATCCGGGACTAGCGGGAGGGCCAATGAGCAGTTCTTC.

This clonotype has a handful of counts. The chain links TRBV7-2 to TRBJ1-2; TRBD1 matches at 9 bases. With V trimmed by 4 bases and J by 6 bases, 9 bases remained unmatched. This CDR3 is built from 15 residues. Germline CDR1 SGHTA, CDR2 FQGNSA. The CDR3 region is CASSSEMGQGNGYTF. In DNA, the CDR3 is TGTGCCAGCAGCTCGGAAATGGGACAGGGAAATGGCTACACCTTC.

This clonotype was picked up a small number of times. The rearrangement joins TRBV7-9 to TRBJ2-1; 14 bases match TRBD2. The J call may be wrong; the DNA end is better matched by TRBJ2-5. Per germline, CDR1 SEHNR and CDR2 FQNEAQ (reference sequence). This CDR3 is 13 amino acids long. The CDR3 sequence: CASSGLAGGTQYF. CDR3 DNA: TGTGCCAGCAGCGGACTAGCGGGGGGAACCCAGTACTTC.

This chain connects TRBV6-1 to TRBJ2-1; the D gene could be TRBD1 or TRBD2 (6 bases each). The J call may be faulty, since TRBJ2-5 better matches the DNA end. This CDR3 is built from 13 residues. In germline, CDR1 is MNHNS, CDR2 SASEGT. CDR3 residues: CAGGLGVQETQYF. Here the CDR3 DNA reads TGTGCCGGGGGGCTGGGCGTCCAAGAGACCCAGTACTTC.

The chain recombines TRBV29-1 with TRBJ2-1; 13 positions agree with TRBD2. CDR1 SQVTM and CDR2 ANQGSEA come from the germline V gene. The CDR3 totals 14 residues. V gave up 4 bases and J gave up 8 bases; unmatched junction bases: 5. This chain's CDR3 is CSVALAGGPDEQFF. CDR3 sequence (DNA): TGCAGCGTTGCACTAGCGGGAGGGCCTGATGAGCAGTTCTTC.

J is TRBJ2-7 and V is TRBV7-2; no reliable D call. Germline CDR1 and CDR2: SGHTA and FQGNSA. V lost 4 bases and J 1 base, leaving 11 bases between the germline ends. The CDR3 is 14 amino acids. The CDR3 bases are TGTGCCAGCAGCTCAGACCCCGAGTCCTACGAGCAGTACTTC. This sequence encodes CASSSDPESYEQYF.

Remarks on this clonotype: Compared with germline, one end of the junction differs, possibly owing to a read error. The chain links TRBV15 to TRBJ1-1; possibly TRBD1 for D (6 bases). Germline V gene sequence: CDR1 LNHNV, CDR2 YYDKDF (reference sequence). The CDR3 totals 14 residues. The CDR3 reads CATSREGVSTEAFF. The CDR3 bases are TGCGCCACCAGCAGAGAGGGGGTGAGCACTGAAGCTTTCTTT. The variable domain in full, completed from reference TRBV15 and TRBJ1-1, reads DAMVIQNPRYQVTQFGKPVTLSCSQTLNHNVMYWYQQKSSQAPKLLFHYYDKDFNNEADTPDNFQSRRPNTSFCFLDIRSPGLGDTAMYLCATSREGVSTEAFFGQGTRLTVV.

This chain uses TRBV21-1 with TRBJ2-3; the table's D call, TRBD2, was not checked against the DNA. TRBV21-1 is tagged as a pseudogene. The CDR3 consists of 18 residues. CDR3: CASSKLWGLAPSTDTQYF. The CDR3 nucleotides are TGTGCCAGCAGCAAACTATGGGGACTAGCGCCTAGCACAGATACGCAGTATTTT.

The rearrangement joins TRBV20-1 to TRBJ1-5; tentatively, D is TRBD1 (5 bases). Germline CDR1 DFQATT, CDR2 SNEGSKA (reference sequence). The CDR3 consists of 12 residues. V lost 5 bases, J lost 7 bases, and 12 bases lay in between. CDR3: CSAGFGTQPQHF. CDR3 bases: TGCAGTGCTGGGTTCGGGACCCAGCCCCAGCATTTT.

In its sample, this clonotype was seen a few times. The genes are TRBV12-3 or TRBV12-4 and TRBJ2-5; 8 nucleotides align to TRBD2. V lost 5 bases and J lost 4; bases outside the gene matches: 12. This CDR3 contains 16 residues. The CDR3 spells CASSMGLGGGLETQYF. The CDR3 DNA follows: TGTGCCAGCAGTATGGGACTAGGCGGGGGCCTAGAGACCCAGTACTTC.

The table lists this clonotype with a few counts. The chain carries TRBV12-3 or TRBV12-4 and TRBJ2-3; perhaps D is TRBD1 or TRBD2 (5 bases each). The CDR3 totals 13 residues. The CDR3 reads CASRGASTDTQYF. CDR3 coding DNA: TGTGCATCGAGGGGCGCGTCCACAGATACGCAGTATTTT.

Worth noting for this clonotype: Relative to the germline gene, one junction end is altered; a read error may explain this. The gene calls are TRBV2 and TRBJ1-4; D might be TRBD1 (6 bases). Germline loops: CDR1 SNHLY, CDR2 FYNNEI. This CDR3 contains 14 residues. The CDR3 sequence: CTSTSGDGREKLFF. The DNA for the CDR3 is TGTACCAGCACCTCAGGGGATGGTCGGGAAAAACTGTTTTTT.

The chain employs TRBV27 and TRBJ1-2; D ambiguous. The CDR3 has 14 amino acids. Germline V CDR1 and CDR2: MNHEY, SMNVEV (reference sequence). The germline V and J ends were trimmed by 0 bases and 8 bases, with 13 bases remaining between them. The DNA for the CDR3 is TGTGCCAGCAGTTTATCGGGGTTCAGGCCCGGCTACACCTTC. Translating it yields CASSLSGFRPGYTF.

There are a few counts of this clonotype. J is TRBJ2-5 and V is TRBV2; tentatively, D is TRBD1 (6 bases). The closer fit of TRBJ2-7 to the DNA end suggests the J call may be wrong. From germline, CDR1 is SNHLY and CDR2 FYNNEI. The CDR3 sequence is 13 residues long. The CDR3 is CASIQGYVYEQYF. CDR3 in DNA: TGTGCCAGCATCCAGGGGTACGTTTACGAGCAGTACTTC.

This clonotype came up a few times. The CDR3 nucleotides read TGTGCCAGTAGTCGGACGTCTAATGAAAAACTGTTTTTT. This codes for CASSRTSNEKLFF. The chain combines TRBV19 with TRBJ1-4, with no clear D. This CDR3 is 13 amino acids long. Trimming shortened V by 5 bases and J by 3 bases, and 7 bases separated the two germline ends. Germline CDR1 and CDR2: LNHDA and SQIVND (reference sequence).

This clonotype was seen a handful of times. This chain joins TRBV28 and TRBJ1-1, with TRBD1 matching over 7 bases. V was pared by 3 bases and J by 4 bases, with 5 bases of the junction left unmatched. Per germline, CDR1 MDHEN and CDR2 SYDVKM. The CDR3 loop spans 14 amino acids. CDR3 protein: CASSLTGQGTEAFF. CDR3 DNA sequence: TGTGCCAGCAGTTTGACAGGGCAGGGCACTGAAGCTTTCTTT.

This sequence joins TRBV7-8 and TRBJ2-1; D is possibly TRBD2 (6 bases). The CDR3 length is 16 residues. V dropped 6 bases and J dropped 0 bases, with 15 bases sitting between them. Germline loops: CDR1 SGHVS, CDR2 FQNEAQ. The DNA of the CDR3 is TGTGCCAGCAGACCTCAAGCGGGCAGCTCCTACAATGAGCAGTTCTTC. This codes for CASRPQAGSSYNEQFF.

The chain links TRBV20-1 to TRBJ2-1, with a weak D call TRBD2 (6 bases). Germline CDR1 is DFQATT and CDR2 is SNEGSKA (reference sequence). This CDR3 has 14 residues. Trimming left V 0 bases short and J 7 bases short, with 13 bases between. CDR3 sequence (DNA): TGCAGTGCTAGAGATCAAGGAGGGAGGAATGAGCAGTTCTTC. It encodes CSARDQGGRNEQFF.

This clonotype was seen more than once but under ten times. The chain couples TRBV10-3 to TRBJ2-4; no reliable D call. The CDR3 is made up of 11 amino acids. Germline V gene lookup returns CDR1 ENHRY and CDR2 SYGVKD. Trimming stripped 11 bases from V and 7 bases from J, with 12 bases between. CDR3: CASQGSNIQYF. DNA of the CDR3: TGTGCCTCCCAAGGAAGTAACATTCAGTACTTC.

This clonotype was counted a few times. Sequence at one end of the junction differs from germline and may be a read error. DNA of the CDR3: TGCAGCGTAGAAGGGACACTGGACCAAGAGACCCAGTACTTC. Translated: CSVEGTLDQETQYF. J is TRBJ2-5 and V is TRBV29-1, with TRBD1 as a possible D gene (6 bases). Germline-derived CDR1 and CDR2 are SQVTM and ANQGSEA. The CDR3 has 14 residues.

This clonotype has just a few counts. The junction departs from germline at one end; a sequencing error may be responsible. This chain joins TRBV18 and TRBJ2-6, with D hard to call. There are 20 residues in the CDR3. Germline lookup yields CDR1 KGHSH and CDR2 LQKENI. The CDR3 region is CVSSPYRNPLGTSGANVLTF. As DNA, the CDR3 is TGTGTCAGCTCACCATATCGAAATCCCTTGGGCACCTCTGGGGCCAACGTCCTGACTTTC.

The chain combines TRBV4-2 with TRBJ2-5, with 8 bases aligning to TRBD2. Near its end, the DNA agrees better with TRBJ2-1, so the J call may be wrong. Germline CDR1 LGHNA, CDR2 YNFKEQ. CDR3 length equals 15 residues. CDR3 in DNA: TGTGCCAGCAGCCCGGGGAGCGGGGGTGGGAATGAGCAGTTCTTC. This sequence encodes CASSPGSGGGNEQFF.

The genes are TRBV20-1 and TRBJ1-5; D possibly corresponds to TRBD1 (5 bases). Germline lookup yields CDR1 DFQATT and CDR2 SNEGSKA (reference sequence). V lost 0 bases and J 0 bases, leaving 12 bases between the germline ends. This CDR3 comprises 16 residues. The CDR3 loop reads CSARDQTVYSNQPQHF. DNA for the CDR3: TGCAGTGCTAGAGATCAGACAGTATATAGCAATCAGCCCCAGCATTTT.

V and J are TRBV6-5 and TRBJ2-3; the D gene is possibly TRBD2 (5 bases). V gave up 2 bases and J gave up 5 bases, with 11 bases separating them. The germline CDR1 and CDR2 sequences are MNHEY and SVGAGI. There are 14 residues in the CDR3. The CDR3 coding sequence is TGTGCCAGCAGTTACGTTAAGGCGGGAGATACGCAGTATTTT. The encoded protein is CASSYVKAGDTQYF.

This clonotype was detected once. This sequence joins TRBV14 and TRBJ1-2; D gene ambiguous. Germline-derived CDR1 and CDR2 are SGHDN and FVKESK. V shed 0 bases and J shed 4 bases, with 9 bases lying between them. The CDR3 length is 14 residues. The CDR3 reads CASSQDPRSYGYTF. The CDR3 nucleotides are TGTGCCAGCAGCCAAGATCCCAGGAGCTATGGCTACACCTTC.

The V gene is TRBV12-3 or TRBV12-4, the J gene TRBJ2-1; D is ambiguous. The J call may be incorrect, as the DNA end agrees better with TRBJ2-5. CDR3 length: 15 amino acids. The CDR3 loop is CASSFWAPTKETQYF. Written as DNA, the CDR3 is TGTGCCAGCAGTTTTTGGGCCCCTACCAAGGAGACCCAGTACTTC.

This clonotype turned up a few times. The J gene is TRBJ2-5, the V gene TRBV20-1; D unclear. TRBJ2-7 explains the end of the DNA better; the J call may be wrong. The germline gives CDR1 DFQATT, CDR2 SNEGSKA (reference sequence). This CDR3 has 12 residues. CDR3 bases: TGCAGTGCTAGCGGACCCTCCTACGAGCAGTACTTC. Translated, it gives CSASGPSYEQYF.